These 11 T cell receptor beta chains share one sample of origin, sequenced in a study of CD8 T cells in Susac syndrome. cDNA came from approximately 0.5 to 1 ug RNA primed by random hexamers. TCRdb reprocessed the immunoSEQ multiplex PCR reads with MiXCR, giving one entry per CDR3 protein. The table lists 110,000 or so distinct CDR3 sequences, about 90% of them singletons. Sequencing was done on a sample of CD4+ T cells from PBMCs. The receptors originated from a human donor in good health.

The chain links TRBV4-3 to TRBJ2-4; TRBD2 matches at 15 bases. The junction had 10 bases not matched to a gene; V was cut back by 1 base and J by 3 bases. Germline V lookup: CDR1 LGHNA, CDR2 YSLEER. The CDR3 consists of 20 residues. CDR3 DNA sequence: TGCGCCAGCAGCCAAGTTTGGACTAGCGGGGGGGTAGTGGGCAAAAACATTCAGTACTTC. Translated, it gives CASSQVWTSGGVVGKNIQYF.

CDR3 protein: CSVLTGSSGNTIYF. CDR3 nucleotides: TGCAGCGTTTTAACAGGGAGCTCTGGAAACACCATATATTTT. The chain couples TRBV29-1 to TRBJ1-3, with a tentative D call TRBD1 (6 bases). V dropped 5 bases and J dropped 0 bases, with 11 bases sitting between them. Looked up from germline, CDR1 is SQVTM and CDR2 is ANQGSEA. The CDR3 sequence is 14 residues long.

The CDR3 DNA is TGTGCCAGCAGCGTAGTAAGCGGCTCTAGCACAGATACGCAGTATTTT. This codes for CASSVVSGSSTDTQYF. The chain links TRBV9 to TRBJ2-3, with a tentative D call TRBD2 (5 bases). The germline V and J ends were trimmed by 0 bases and 0 bases, with 11 bases remaining between them. CDR3 length equals 16 residues. CDR1 is SGDLS, CDR2 YYNGEE, per germline. Looking up the rest from reference TRBV9 and TRBJ2-3 gives the full variable domain: DSGVTQTPKHLITATGQRVTLRCSPRSGDLSVYWYQQSLDQGLQFLIQYYNGEERAKGNILERFSAQQFPDLHSELNLSSLELGDSALYFCASSVVSGSSTDTQYFGPGTRLTVL.

This sequence joins TRBV7-2 and TRBJ2-3; D is unclear. The CDR3 extends over 11 amino acids. V lost 3 bases and J 6 bases, leaving 4 bases between the germline ends. CDR1 is SGHTA and CDR2 is FQGNSA in the germline V gene. This chain's CDR3 is CASSLSDTQYF. The CDR3 nucleotides read TGTGCCAGCAGCTTGTCGGATACGCAGTATTTT.

V is TRBV7-2 and J is TRBJ1-4, with 10 bases lining up with TRBD1. Per the germline V gene, CDR1 is SGHTA and CDR2 is FQGNSA. V shed 5 bases, J shed 4 bases, and the junction held 10 bases outside the gene matches. This CDR3 has 17 residues. CDR3 amino acids: CASSRRKGQGGNEKLFF. As DNA, the CDR3 is TGTGCCAGCAGCCGCCGAAAAGGACAGGGGGGTAATGAAAAACTGTTTTTT.

The chain joins TRBV29-1 to TRBJ2-7, with D possibly being TRBD1 or TRBD2 (5 bases each). Germline lookup yields CDR1 SQVTM and CDR2 ANQGSEA. CDR3 length: 12 residues. For the CDR3, the DNA is TGCATCGTCGGGGCAGGGAGCTACGAGCAGTACTTC. Translating gives CIVGAGSYEQYF.

The rearrangement links TRBV3-1 to TRBJ1-5, with D unresolved. CDR3 length: 15 amino acids. Germline V lookup: CDR1 LGHDT, CDR2 YNNKEL (reference sequence). With 1 base removed from V and 4 bases from J, the gap between germline ends came to 11 bases. The CDR3: CASSQVSGGNQPQHF. The CDR3 region has the DNA TGTGCCAGCAGCCAAGTGTCCGGAGGGAATCAGCCCCAGCATTTT.

This chain links TRBV2 with TRBJ2-2, with 7 bases lining up with TRBD2. Per the germline V gene, CDR1 is SNHLY and CDR2 is FYNNEI. V lost 4 bases and J lost 1; bases outside the gene matches: 0. The CDR3 is made up of 14 amino acids. CDR3 region: CASSAGGNTGELFF. The CDR3 region has the DNA TGTGCCAGCAGTGCGGGGGGGAACACCGGGGAGCTGTTTTTT.

This clonotype was seen only a few times. V gene TRBV5-6 combines with J gene TRBJ2-7; D is ambiguous. This CDR3 spans 14 amino acids. Trimming left V 0 bases short and J 2 bases short, with 9 bases between. Per germline, CDR1 SGHDT and CDR2 YYEEEE. Here the CDR3 reads CASSLGPIPYEQYF. Written as DNA, the CDR3 is TGTGCCAGCAGCTTGGGGCCGATCCCCTACGAGCAGTACTTC. The whole variable domain, filled in from reference TRBV5-6 and TRBJ2-7, reads DAGVTQSPTHLIKTRGQQVTLRCSPKSGHDTVSWYQQALGQGPQFIFQYYEEEERQRGNFPDRFSGHQFPNYSSELNVNALLLGDSALYLCASSLGPIPYEQYFGPGTRLTVT.

This chain uses TRBV30 with TRBJ2-3; 10 bases align to TRBD1. Trimming cost V 8 bases and J 0 bases; bases outside gene matches: 2. The CDR3 covers 13 residues. Germline CDR1 reads GTSNPN; CDR2 reads SVGIG (reference sequence). In nucleotides, the CDR3 is TGTGCCATGGGACAGGGGAGCACAGATACGCAGTATTTT. Its translation is CAMGQGSTDTQYF.

The chain carries TRBV18 and TRBJ2-6, with D possibly matching TRBD1 (5 bases). The CDR3 covers 14 residues. Germline values: CDR1 KGHSH, CDR2 LQKENI. V shed 5 bases and J shed 10 bases, with 15 bases lying between them. The CDR3 loop is CASSSDTLVNVLTF. As DNA, the CDR3 is TGTGCCAGCTCATCGGACACCTTGGTTAACGTCCTGACTTTC.